The 28 T cell receptor beta chains in this list originate from one sample, sequenced in a study of CD8+ T cells in alopecia areata. After isolation, RNA underwent reverse transcription to generate cDNA as the sequencing template. Method: immunoSEQ multiplex PCR; TCRdb's copy keeps in-frame clones and lacks some. This sample has about 150,000 clones; 50% to 60% occur once, and the top ten carry about 4.9%. The sample was CD4+ T cells sorted from blood. Receptors were obtained from a human donor in good health.

The V call is TRBV29-1, the J call TRBJ2-5; no reliable D call. Trimming removed 7 bases at V and 5 bases at J, with 17 bases between. Per the germline V gene, CDR1 is SQVTM and CDR2 is ANQGSEA. The CDR3 length is 13 residues. The CDR3 DNA is TGCAGCGCGCTCCACCTCTTCAGTGAGACCCAGTACTTC. Translation gives CSALHLFSETQYF.

The gene calls are TRBV29-1 and TRBJ2-1; 8 nucleotides line up with TRBD1. Looked up from germline, CDR1 is SQVTM and CDR2 is ANQGSEA. The CDR3 is 15 amino acids. J lost 2 bases, V lost 2 bases, and 5 bases had no gene match. CDR3 in amino acids: CSVETGTGAYNEQFF. CDR3 coding DNA: TGCAGCGTTGAAACCGGGACAGGTGCCTACAATGAGCAGTTCTTC.

V and J are TRBV6-1 and TRBJ2-4, with 9 bases aligning to TRBD2. J gave up 11 bases and V 2 bases, and 4 bases lay outside the gene matches. There are 13 residues in the CDR3. Looked up from germline, CDR1 is MNHNS and CDR2 is SASEGT. CDR3 nucleotide sequence: TGTGCCAGCAGTGAAAGGACTAGCGTACTTCAGTACTTC. Protein product: CASSERTSVLQYF.

This rearrangement joins TRBV5-1 to TRBJ2-7; the match to TRBD2 covers 11 bases. With 0 bases clipped from V and 3 bases from J, the junction kept 2 bases outside the gene matches. There are 15 residues in the CDR3. Germline V gives CDR1 SGHRS, CDR2 YFSETQ. CDR3 protein: CASSLELAGGYEQYF. Written as DNA, the CDR3 is TGCGCCAGCAGCTTGGAGCTAGCGGGAGGCTACGAGCAGTACTTC.

The chain is built from TRBV18 and TRBJ2-7; D gene ambiguous. V lost 5 bases and J lost 6, with 17 bases in between. The CDR3 sequence is 14 residues long. The germline V gene has CDR1 KGHSH and CDR2 LQKENI. In nucleotides, the CDR3 is TGTGCCAGCTCAGGTGCCCTCCCGTCGGGCGAGCAGTACTTC. Its translation is CASSGALPSGEQYF.

The chain uses TRBV7-9 and TRBJ2-7, with 9 bases matching TRBD2. Unmatched junction bases numbered 3, after V lost 3 bases and J lost 3 bases. Germline V gene lookup returns CDR1 SEHNR and CDR2 FQNEAQ (reference sequence). The CDR3 is 14 residues long. As DNA, the CDR3 is TGTGCCAGCAGCTTGGGGCGGGAGGGCTACGAGCAGTACTTC. Its translation is CASSLGREGYEQYF.

This clone was observed a few times. The chain has TRBV7-9 and TRBJ1-4; D is ambiguous. The CDR3 is made up of 14 amino acids. Between the trimmed V and J ends, which lost 5 bases and 3 bases, there was a span of 10 bases. Looked up from germline, CDR1 is SEHNR and CDR2 is FQNEAQ (reference sequence). For the CDR3, the DNA is TGTGCCAGCAGCGTTCACGGATCTAATGAAAAACTGTTTTTT. Its protein is CASSVHGSNEKLFF. The full variable domain, rest sourced from reference TRBV7-9 and TRBJ1-4, is DTGVSQNPRHKITKRGQNVTFRCDPISEHNRLYWYRQTLGQGPEFLTYFQNEAQLEKSRLLSDRFSAERPKGSFSTLEIQRTEQGDSAMYLCASSVHGSNEKLFFGSGTQLSVL.

This clone was counted between two and nine times. Other DNA sequences of this sample code for an identical CDR3. This chain links TRBV5-1 with TRBJ1-1; D uncertain. V was trimmed by 0 bases and J by 1 base, leaving 4 bases between them. The CDR3 extends over 13 amino acids. Per germline, CDR1 SGHRS and CDR2 YFSETQ. CDR3 sequence: CASSLGGNTEAFF. The CDR3 nucleotides are TGCGCCAGCAGCTTGGGAGGGAACACTGAAGCTTTCTTT.

The J gene is TRBJ2-2, the V gene TRBV5-6, with TRBD2 as a possible D gene (5 bases). The CDR3 is 15 residues long. The germline V gene encodes CDR1 SGHDT and CDR2 YYEEEE. V was shortened by 2 bases and J by 4 bases, with 12 bases between the two germline ends. The CDR3 DNA is TGTGCCAGCAGCTTCTTCGGGATAGGCACCGGGGAGCTGTTTTTT. It codes for CASSFFGIGTGELFF.

The CDR3 DNA reads TGCAGCGCCGGAACACGGATGGGGGGAACCGGGGAGCTGTTTTTT. Its protein is CSAGTRMGGTGELFF. The chain links TRBV29-1 to TRBJ2-2; maybe TRBD2 (6 bases). The germline V gene has CDR1 SQVTM and CDR2 ANQGSEA. Deletions cut 7 bases from V and 5 bases from J, with 20 bases between. The CDR3 spans 15 residues.

Notes on this clone: One junction end does not reproduce the germline sequence, and a read error may be involved. The CDR3 nucleotides are TGTGCCAATAGTCGGGCTAACTATGGCTACACCTTC. This sequence encodes CANSRANYGYTF. The gene calls are TRBV19 and TRBJ1-2; D is unresolved. Germline V CDR1 and CDR2: LNHDA, SQIVND (reference sequence). The CDR3 length is 12 residues. The full variable domain, completed using reference TRBV19 and TRBJ1-2, is DGGITQSPKYLFRKEGQNVTLSCEQNLNHDAMYWYRQDPGQGLRLIYYSQIVNDFQKGDIAEGYSVSREKKESFPLTVTSAQKNPTAFYLCANSRANYGYTFGSGTRLTVV.

The genes are TRBV19 and TRBJ2-6; no firm D call. V was pared by 6 bases and J by 0 bases, with 3 bases between. In germline, CDR1 is LNHDA, CDR2 SQIVND (reference sequence). This CDR3 has 13 residues. The CDR3 here is CASRFSGANVLTF. DNA for the CDR3: TGTGCCAGTAGGTTCTCTGGGGCCAACGTCCTGACTTTC.

This clone has only a few counts. V usage is TRBV5-8 and J usage is TRBJ1-1; D perhaps matches TRBD1 (5 bases). This CDR3 is 14 amino acids long. Germline V gene lookup returns CDR1 SGHTS and CDR2 YDEGEE. Trimming removed 4 bases at V and 1 base at J, with 11 bases between. The CDR3 sequence is CASSRGLANTEAFF. CDR3 coding DNA: TGTGCCAGCAGCCGGGGCTTAGCGAACACTGAAGCTTTCTTT.

This clone occurred a few times. This chain uses TRBV29-1 with TRBJ2-3, with D perhaps matching TRBD2 (6 bases). The length of the CDR3 is 14 residues. Per the germline V gene, CDR1 is SQVTM and CDR2 is ANQGSEA. With 6 bases removed from V and 6 bases from J, the gap between germline ends came to 19 bases. In nucleotides, the CDR3 is TGCAGCGTGTCGTTTGGCGGGAAGATGGATACGCAGTATTTT. Residues: CSVSFGGKMDTQYF.

V gene TRBV18 combines with J gene TRBJ2-1, with no clear D. The length of the CDR3 is 15 residues. CDR1 is KGHSH, CDR2 LQKENI, per germline. V was clipped by 6 bases and J by 0 bases, with 12 bases between them. CDR3 amino acids: CASSSLSGSYNEQFF. Written as DNA, the CDR3 is TGTGCCAGCTCTTCATTATCAGGCTCCTACAATGAGCAGTTCTTC. Based on the CDR3 plus reference TRBV18 and TRBJ2-1, the full variable domain is NAGVMQNPRHLVRRRGQEARLRCSPMKGHSHVYWYRQLPEEGLKFMVYLQKENIIDESGMPKERFSAEFPKEGPSILRIQQVVRGDSAAYFCASSSLSGSYNEQFFGPGTRLTVL.

This clone appeared a single time. The CDR3 coding sequence is TGTGCCACGAGGGGCTCTGGGGCCAACGTCCTGACTTTC. Its translation: CATRGSGANVLTF. The chain recombines TRBV18 with TRBJ2-6; D possibly uses TRBD1 or TRBD2 (5 bases each). V was trimmed by 10 bases and J by 0 bases, leaving 7 bases between them. Germline assignment: CDR1 KGHSH and CDR2 LQKENI. The CDR3 is 13 amino acids. Based on the CDR3 plus reference TRBV18 and TRBJ2-6, the full variable domain is NAGVMQNPRHLVRRRGQEARLRCSPMKGHSHVYWYRQLPEEGLKFMVYLQKENIIDESGMPKERFSAEFPKEGPSILRIQQVVRGDSAAYFCATRGSGANVLTFGAGSRLTVL.

This clone has more than one count but fewer than ten. V gene TRBV29-1 combines with J gene TRBJ1-1; D is ambiguous. V lost 5 bases to trimming and J lost 3 bases, with 7 bases between them. Germline CDR1 reads SQVTM; CDR2 reads ANQGSEA. This CDR3 spans 11 amino acids. As DNA, the CDR3 is TGCAGCGTTTTAATGGACACTGAAGCTTTCTTT. Translated, it gives CSVLMDTEAFF.

This clone showed up just once. The genes are TRBV28 and TRBJ2-1; 8 nucleotides match TRBD2. Germline V CDR1 and CDR2: MDHEN, SYDVKM. With 4 bases clipped from V and 5 bases from J, the junction kept 10 bases outside the gene matches. This CDR3 region has 16 residues. CDR3 sequence (DNA): TGTGCCAGCAGTTCCCCGACTAGCGCGTCACACAATGAGCAGTTCTTC. This sequence encodes CASSSPTSASHNEQFF.

This clone occurred a few times. V gene TRBV30 combines with J gene TRBJ2-5; 8 bases match TRBD2. V was pared by 5 bases and J by 4 bases, with 0 bases of the junction left unmatched. Per germline, CDR1 GTSNPN and CDR2 SVGIG (reference sequence). CDR3 length: 11 residues. The CDR3 is CAWRGGETQYF. For the CDR3, the DNA is TGTGCCTGGCGGGGGGGAGAGACCCAGTACTTC.

The rearrangement uses TRBV4-1 and TRBJ2-2; unclear D gene. CDR1 and CDR2 (germline): MGHRA, YSYEKL. This CDR3 region has 16 residues. Trimming left V 0 bases short and J 2 bases short, with 10 bases between. CDR3 residues: CASSQERQANTGELFF. The CDR3 nucleotides are TGCGCCAGCAGCCAAGAACGCCAGGCAAACACCGGGGAGCTGTTTTTT.

The V and J genes are TRBV5-1 and TRBJ2-3; D is uncertain. The CDR3 spans 13 residues. The germline gives CDR1 SGHRS, CDR2 YFSETQ. V lost 5 bases and J 6 bases, leaving 13 bases between the germline ends. The CDR3: CASRDGPQDTQYF. CDR3 coding DNA: TGCGCCAGCAGGGACGGGCCGCAGGATACGCAGTATTTT.

This clone was seen a few times. The chain couples TRBV6-5 to TRBJ1-4; D gene unclear. Trimming removed 10 bases at V and 8 bases at J, with 8 bases between. The CDR3 length is 10 residues. The V gene's germline CDR1 is MNHEY and CDR2 SVGAGI. Here the CDR3 DNA reads TGTGCCACCGGAAGGGAAAAACTGTTTTTT. Protein sequence: CATGREKLFF.

The chain combines TRBV7-9 with TRBJ1-1; D is undetermined. The germline gives CDR1 SEHNR, CDR2 FQNEAQ (reference sequence). V lost 1 base, J lost 12 bases, and 9 bases lay in between. This CDR3 contains 11 residues. For the CDR3, the DNA is TGTGCCAGCAGCTTAGGAATCCCGACTTTCTTT. Residues: CASSLGIPTFF.

This clone was counted between two and nine times. This chain links TRBV7-8 with TRBJ2-1; TRBD2 matches 8 bases. Germline values: CDR1 SGHVS, CDR2 FQNEAQ. The CDR3 runs 15 residues. V shed 1 base, J shed 10 bases, and the junction held 9 bases outside the gene matches. The CDR3 DNA sequence: TGTGCCAGCAGCTTAGGGCAGCGGGAGTGGCGGGAGCAGTTCTTC. It encodes CASSLGQREWREQFF.

This chain joins TRBV9 and TRBJ2-1, with 11 bases fitting TRBD2. The CDR3 contains 17 residues. V trimming: 4 bases; J trimming: 1 base; junction bases outside the gene matches: 7. Germline V gene data show CDR1 as SGDLS and CDR2 as YYNGEE. For the CDR3, the DNA is TGTGCCAGCAGCCCGCATTCTAGCGGGAGGTCCTACAATGAGCAGTTCTTC. Amino acids: CASSPHSSGRSYNEQFF.

The CDR3 region is CASSLGLHEQFF. Written as DNA, the CDR3 is TGTGCCAGCAGCCTCGGACTTCATGAGCAGTTCTTC. The V call is TRBV7-2, the J call TRBJ2-1; D might be TRBD2 (5 bases). Germline CDR1 is SGHTA and CDR2 is FQGNSA. The CDR3 extends over 12 amino acids. The V gene lost 5 bases and the J gene lost 8 bases, with 10 bases spanning the gap.

This clone has more than one count but fewer than ten. The chain combines TRBV29-1 with TRBJ2-1; TRBD1 agrees at 9 bases. The CDR3 has 11 amino acids. Looked up from germline, CDR1 is SQVTM and CDR2 is ANQGSEA. Here the CDR3 reads CSSQGAYEQFF. As DNA, the CDR3 is TGCAGTTCACAGGGGGCATACGAGCAGTTCTTC.

The chain joins TRBV7-2 to TRBJ2-6; D is ambiguous. This CDR3 is built from 17 residues. CDR1 SGHTA and CDR2 FQGNSA come from the germline V gene. V was clipped by 1 base and J by 0 bases, with 10 bases between them. In DNA form, the CDR3 reads TGTGCCAGCAGCTTAGAGGTTTGGGCCTCTGGGGCCAACGTCCTGACTTTC. The encoded protein is CASSLEVWASGANVLTF.